This record concerns one T cell receptor beta chain sequence. The CDR3 is made up of 12 amino acids. From germline, CDR1 is SGHTA and CDR2 FQGNSA. The germline V and J ends were trimmed by 1 base and 10 bases, with 10 bases remaining between them. The data are from a study of OX40 agonist ivuxolimab in advanced cancers. Using immunoSEQ multiplex PCR, the repertoire was profiled, and TCRdb retains in-frame clones only, with some absent. The sample includes 72,000 or so clones, about four fifths of them seen just once. Sequencing used CD4+ or CD8+ T cells sorted from blood, obtained in a trial of the OX40 agonist ivuxolimab. The receptor was isolated from an adult with an advanced solid tumor such as melanoma, head and neck, liver or kidney cancer. V usage is TRBV7-2 and J usage is TRBJ1-1, with D perhaps TRBD1 (5 bases). The CDR3 sequence: CASSLGAGLAFF. The DNA of the CDR3 is TGTGCCAGCAGCTTAGGGGCAGGGCTAGCTTTCTTT.